The 2 T cell receptor beta chains below come from one sample, sequenced in a study of blood T cell repertoires in COVID-19 (dated by TCRdb to 2018 to 2021). Libraries were built with the immunoSEQ multiplex PCR assay. Imported from immuneACCESS, the table was reduced by TCRdb to in-frame sequences with V and J called. These copies leave out some clones; in studies compared against another copy, an unresolved V gene accounts for under half, and the cause of the remainder is not known. The sample table shows about 410,000 clones, and 89% are seen once. Around 1.5% of the sample rests with the top ten. Sequencing was done on a sample of peripheral blood. The receptors originated from a woman aged 40-49 years with COVID-19, enrolled during active disease.

This clone was observed once. The chain links TRBV28 to TRBJ1-5; 7 positions match TRBD1. The CDR3 contains 17 residues. Germline values: CDR1 MDHEN, CDR2 SYDVKM. Losses at the gene ends were 4 bases for V and 0 bases for J; bases not matched to a gene: 9. CDR3 sequence: CASSSLWDSYSNQPQHF. The CDR3 DNA follows: TGTGCCAGCAGTTCGTTATGGGACAGCTATAGCAATCAGCCCCAGCATTTT. The variable domain in full, completed from reference TRBV28 and TRBJ1-5, reads DVKVTQSSRYLVKRTGEKVFLECVQDMDHENMFWYRQDPGLGLRLIYFSYDVKMKEKGDIPEGYSVSREKKERFSLILESASTNQTSMYLCASSSLWDSYSNQPQHFGDGTRLSIL.

This clone was seen a few times. This chain joins TRBV7-9 and TRBJ1-1; 8 nucleotides match TRBD1. The CDR3 is made up of 15 amino acids. Germline CDR1 SEHNR, CDR2 FQNEAQ (reference sequence). Unmatched junction bases numbered 4, after V lost 2 bases and J lost 2 bases. The CDR3 here is CASSLRTGTNTEAFF. CDR3 in DNA: TGTGCCAGCAGCTTAAGGACAGGGACTAACACTGAAGCTTTCTTT.